Given below is one T cell receptor beta chain in context. The sample comes from a study of Ad26.COV2.S vaccination and SARS-CoV-2 variants. CDR1 and CDR2 (germline): LNHDA, SQIVND (reference sequence). J lost 1 base, V lost 1 base, and 14 bases had no gene match. The CDR3 totals 20 residues. The treatment: around 19 received Ad26.COV2.S at low or high dose, single or two shots; roughly 5 received placebo; per-sample allocation not given. Following the first vaccine or placebo injection, samples were taken on day 63. As its vector, the vaccine had Ad26, which expressed Wuhan-strain SARS-CoV-2 spike. Libraries were prepared by immunoSEQ multiplex PCR; TCRdb keeps only in-frame clonotypes and omits some of them. The table lists over 400,000 clones, 92% of them singletons, with about 1.7% in the top ten.

V is TRBV19 and J is TRBJ2-3, with 10 bases fitting TRBD2. This sequence originates from a person between 18 and 59 years old who received the Ad26.COV2.S COVID-19 vaccine or a placebo. Sequencing was performed on peripheral blood, taken in a trial of Ad26.COV2.S vaccine versus placebo. Here the CDR3 DNA reads TGTGCCAGTAGTATAGGGGTCGGTAGCGGGGGGCCTCTGGGCACAGATACGCAGTATTTT. Its protein product is CASSIGVGSGGPLGTDTQYF. The full variable domain, completed using reference TRBV19 and TRBJ2-3, is DGGITQSPKYLFRKEGQNVTLSCEQNLNHDAMYWYRQDPGQGLRLIYYSQIVNDFQKGDIAEGYSVSREKKESFPLTVTSAQKNPTAFYLCASSIGVGSGGPLGTDTQYFGPGTRLTVL.